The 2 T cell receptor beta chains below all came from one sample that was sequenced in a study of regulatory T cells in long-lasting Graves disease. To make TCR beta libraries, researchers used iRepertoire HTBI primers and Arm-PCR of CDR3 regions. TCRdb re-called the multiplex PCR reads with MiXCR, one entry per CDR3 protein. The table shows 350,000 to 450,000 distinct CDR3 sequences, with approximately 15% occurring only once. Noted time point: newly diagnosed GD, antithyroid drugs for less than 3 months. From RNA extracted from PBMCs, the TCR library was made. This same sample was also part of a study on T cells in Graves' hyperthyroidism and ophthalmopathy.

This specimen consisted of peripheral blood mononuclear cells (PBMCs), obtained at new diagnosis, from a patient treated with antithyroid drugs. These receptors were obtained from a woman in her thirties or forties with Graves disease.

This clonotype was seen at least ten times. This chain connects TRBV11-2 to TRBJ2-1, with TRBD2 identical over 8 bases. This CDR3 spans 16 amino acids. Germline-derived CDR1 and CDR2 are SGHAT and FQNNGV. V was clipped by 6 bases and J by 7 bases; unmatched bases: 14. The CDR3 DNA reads TGTGCCAGCAGACAAACCGGGACTAGGACGTGGAATGAGCAGTTCTTC. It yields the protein CASRQTGTRTWNEQFF.

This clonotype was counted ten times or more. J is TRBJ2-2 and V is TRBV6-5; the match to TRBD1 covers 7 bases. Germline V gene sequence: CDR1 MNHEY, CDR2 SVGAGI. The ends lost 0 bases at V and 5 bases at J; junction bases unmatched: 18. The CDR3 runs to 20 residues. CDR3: CASSYSVQGNRHVRTGELFF. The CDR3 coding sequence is TGTGCCAGCAGTTACTCGGTACAGGGGAACCGGCATGTCAGGACCGGGGAGCTGTTTTTT.